This T cell receptor beta chain comes out of a study of OX40 agonist ivuxolimab in advanced cancers. Study at large: In this cohort, patients received ivuxolimab, an agonistic anti-OX40 (CD134) antibody. At doses from 0.01 to 10 mg/kg, patients were given intravenous ivuxolimab every 2 weeks.

Notes on this clone: Its antigen is not identified.

The germline V gene encodes CDR1 SGHTA and CDR2 FQGNSA. Trimming removed 1 base at V and 7 bases at J, with 12 bases between. This CDR3 comprises 14 residues. Profiled with immunoSEQ multiplex PCR; TCRdb holds only in-frame clones, not every one. The sample carries tens of thousands of clones, roughly 80% recorded once. The study's findings and limits: Compared with others, partial responders at 0.1-3.0 mg/kg displayed clonal expansion among the lowest.

This material consisted of CD4+ or CD8+ T cells sorted from blood, taken in a trial of the OX40 agonist ivuxolimab. The origin of this receptor is an adult with an advanced solid tumor such as melanoma, head and neck, liver or kidney cancer. V is TRBV7-2 and J is TRBJ2-3; tentatively, D is TRBD1 (6 bases). The DNA of the CDR3 is TGTGCCAGCAGCTTAGGGTTGGGGGCGTATACGCAGTATTTT. Residues: CASSLGLGAYTQYF.